This T cell receptor (beta chain) derives from a study of blood T cell repertoires in COVID-19 (dated by TCRdb to 2018 to 2021). Regarding the research as a whole: The collaborator samples originated in the United States, Italy and Spain and spanned the acute and convalescent phases of COVID-19. The prospective study material was composed of cDNA or gDNA derived from T cells, B-cell-depleted T cells, or PBMCs. Deeply sampled blood TCRbeta repertoires from subjects exposed to, actively infected with, or recovered from COVID-19 were included in the dataset. The repertoires were released in a freely available public database intended as a resource for research on the immune response to SARS-CoV-2. Samples were obtained from the ongoing ImmuneRACE study (first 160 participants) and from 1,254 subjects provided by 6 global collaborators. Nearly every sample came with metadata listing a de-identified subject ID, COVID-19 status, age in years and sex. Where available, HLA class I and class II types were obtained from metadata supplied by the sample provider rather than from assay-based typing. Study-wide conclusions, independent of this receptor: The amount of clinical and demographic metadata varied by source and participant and was provided uncurated.

Another Seattle source contributed samples from volunteer blood donors who had recovered from COVID-19. The collaborating institutions used their own protocols to collect whole blood in K2EDTA tubes. Collaborator samples were shipped for TCRbeta analysis as frozen whole blood, isolated PBMCs, or DNA extracted from either sample type. In the case of this clone: This receptor's antigen is unknown. No base quality values were provided; no much bigger clone lies one nucleotide off.

The germline V gene encodes CDR1 WSHSY and CDR2 SAAADI. The junction shows trimming of 3 bases on V and 9 bases on J, and the gene matches do not reach 11 bases of it. Inclusive of the bounding cysteine and phenylalanine, the CDR3 is 15 residues long. The CDR3 DNA has 45 bases and is translated from base 1. TCRbeta CDR3 regions were amplified from genomic DNA by means of the immunoSEQ Assay, a bias-controlled multiplex PCR. Under the source paper's analysis protocol: The number of nucleated cells in each sample was estimated from the amplification of reference gene primers within the assay. Sequence reads were collapsed and filtered to measure the absolute abundance of every unique TCRbeta CDR3 rearrangement. For each sample, productive Simpson clonality was calculated by taking the square root of Simpson's diversity index across productive rearrangements. TCRdb provides this immuneACCESS table in a form limited to in-frame rearrangements. Some clones are lacking; in checked studies, under half of them reflect an unresolved V gene, and why the rest are absent is not known. V and J calls and clone size are those listed in that table; D and trimming were worked out from the DNA. The sample table holds some 200,000 clones, of which around 80% were seen once. Roughly 1.4% of the sample belongs to the ten largest clones.

This chain is built from TRBV10-2 and TRBJ2-1; TRBD2 lines up with 7 middle nucleotides. This TCR was sampled from a woman aged 40 to 50 who had recovered from COVID-19. The sequenced material came from peripheral blood. CDR3 loop: CASSDVSGLYGEQFF. The nucleotides read TGCGCCAGCAGTGATGTTAGCGGGCTCTACGGTGAGCAGTTCTTC.